This paragraph reports one T cell receptor beta chain. This entry belongs to a study of blood T cell repertoires in COVID-19. Across the study: From T cells, B-cell-depleted T cells, or PBMCs came the material, which was cDNA or gDNA.

The V end was cut by 5 bases, the J end by 0 bases, with 17 bases between. The CDR3 totals 18 residues. CDR1 is SGHTA, CDR2 FQGNSA, per germline. Assay: immunoSEQ multiplex PCR; the TCRdb copy retains only in-frame clones and omits some. The top ten clones hold roughly 6.1% of a sample with some 39,000 clones, more than 90% of them seen once. The clonotype originates from a human donor in a cohort sampled during active COVID-19. The sample comprised peripheral blood. The chain is built from TRBV7-2 and TRBJ2-6, with unresolved D. The CDR3, as DNA: TGTGCCAGCAGCAGAACCCGGGTACAAAACTCTGGGGCCAACGTCCTGACTTTC. Amino acids: CASSRTRVQNSGANVLTF.